Described below is a single T cell receptor beta chain sequence and its context. In the authors' workflow: Reference gene primer amplification gave nucleated cell count estimates. Clones were read by immunoSEQ multiplex PCR, and TCRdb kept only the in-frame ones, dropping some. V and J calls and clone size are as listed in that table; D and trimming were resolved from the DNA. The sample includes more than 150,000 clones, around 80% of them seen just once. This entry comes from a study of blood T cell repertoires in COVID-19. Across the study: Sites in the United States, Italy and Spain provided acute and convalescent COVID-19 samples.

The ends were cut back, 1 base at V and 5 bases at J, with 21 bases in the middle. The CDR3 is 17 amino acids. Germline V gene lookup returns CDR1 SGHRS and CDR2 YFSETQ. The clonotype originates from a man aged 25 to 40 with active or convalescent COVID-19. Material: peripheral blood. The V and J genes are TRBV5-1 and TRBJ2-5; D might be TRBD2 (5 bases). CDR3 protein: CASSLQPSGGSGETQYF. In DNA, the CDR3 is TGCGCCAGCAGCTTGCAACCTTCCGGCGGGTCCGGGGAGACCCAGTACTTC.